These 10 T cell receptor beta chains share one sample of origin, sequenced in a study of cytomegalovirus exposure and HLA in healthy donors. A multiplex PCR was run with 60 Vbeta primers and 13 Jbeta primers. TCRdb's table, derived via immunoSEQ multiplex PCR, lists solely in-frame clones and lacks some. The sample has over 100,000 clones, approximately 78% seen once. The sequenced sample consisted of PBMCs. Every receptor here comes from a man aged 25-40 years in good health and CMV-seropositive.

This sequence joins TRBV19 and TRBJ2-7; D might be TRBD2 (5 bases). Trimming stripped 5 bases from V and 2 bases from J, with 10 bases between. The CDR3 has 13 amino acids. From germline, CDR1 is LNHDA and CDR2 SQIVND (reference sequence). The CDR3 nucleotides read TGTGCCAGTAGTTTCGGGGATCCCTACGAGCAGTACTTC. This codes for CASSFGDPYEQYF.

The chain carries TRBV6-5 and TRBJ1-1; tentative D call: TRBD1 (5 bases). The CDR3 has 13 residues. Deletions cut 2 bases from V and 3 bases from J, with 7 bases between. Germline CDR1 is MNHEY and CDR2 is SVGAGI. DNA of the CDR3: TGTGCCAGCAGTTACGCGGGGGACACTGAAGCTTTCTTT. Translating it yields CASSYAGDTEAFF.

The chain recombines TRBV6-1 with TRBJ2-7, with 11 bases lining up with TRBD1. V gave up 6 bases and J gave up 4 bases; unmatched junction bases: 5. The CDR3 loop spans 14 amino acids. Germline V gene data show CDR1 as MNHNS and CDR2 as SASEGT. The CDR3 protein is CASRWTGGVYEQYV. Written as DNA, the CDR3 is TGTGCCAGCAGATGGACAGGGGGCGTTTACGAGCAGTACGTC.

This chain uses TRBV16 with TRBJ1-1, with 9 bases that match TRBD1. Germline V gives CDR1 KGHSY, CDR2 FQNENV. V lost 4 bases to trimming and J lost 3 bases; unmatched junction nucleotides: 12. CDR3 length: 17 amino acids. CDR3 residues: CASSPPMGQGGYTEAFF. CDR3 nucleotides: TGTGCCAGCAGCCCCCCGATGGGACAGGGAGGGTACACTGAAGCTTTCTTT.

The chain is built from TRBV7-2 and TRBJ1-2; 8 positions agree with TRBD1. The CDR3 has 14 amino acids. Trimming removed 4 bases from V and 7 bases from J; junction bases left unmatched: 8. CDR1 and CDR2 (germline): SGHTA, FQGNSA. CDR3 in amino acids: CASSSNRGTGGYTF. In DNA form, the CDR3 reads TGTGCCAGCAGCTCTAACAGGGGGACGGGTGGCTACACCTTC.

This sequence joins TRBV9 and TRBJ2-3; tentative D call: TRBD2 (6 bases). Per the germline V gene, CDR1 is SGDLS and CDR2 is YYNGEE. The CDR3 contains 16 residues. V was clipped by 2 bases and J by 2 bases, with 15 bases between them. The CDR3 here is CASSVSPWTTTDTQYF. The CDR3, as DNA: TGTGCCAGCAGCGTGAGCCCTTGGACTACCACAGATACGCAGTATTTT.

The rearrangement joins TRBV6-5 to TRBJ1-2; no definite D call. V lost 6 bases to trimming and J lost 2 bases, with 10 bases between them. The CDR3 is made up of 13 amino acids. Germline V gene data show CDR1 as MNHEY and CDR2 as SVGAGI. The CDR3 coding sequence is TGTGCCAGCAGCCACTCCCCCAACTATGGCTACACCTTC. Its translation: CASSHSPNYGYTF.

The chain is built from TRBV5-1 and TRBJ2-5, with a tentative D call TRBD2 (6 bases). Trimming pared 3 bases from V and 5 bases from J, leaving 14 bases between. The CDR3 contains 14 residues. Germline lookup yields CDR1 SGHRS and CDR2 YFSETQ. In DNA, the CDR3 is TGCGCCAGCAGCTCCACGGCCGGGGGTGAGACCCAGTACTTC. Translation: CASSSTAGGETQYF.

The chain links TRBV5-1 to TRBJ2-2, with 9 bases that match TRBD1. The J segment lost 1 base and the V segment lost 0 bases, leaving 1 base of the junction unmatched. CDR1 and CDR2 from the germline V gene are SGHRS and YFSETQ. This CDR3 spans 16 amino acids. CDR3 sequence reads: CASSLGGQGNTGELFF. The CDR3 bases are TGCGCCAGCAGCTTGGGGGGACAGGGGAACACCGGGGAGCTGTTTTTT.

Written as DNA, the CDR3 is TGTGCCTGGAGTGGGGGGCCCCACTATGGCTACACCTTC. It specifies CAWSGGPHYGYTF. V usage is TRBV30 and J usage is TRBJ1-2; D perhaps matches TRBD1 (6 bases). There are 13 residues in the CDR3. V shed 1 base and J shed 3 bases, with 9 bases lying between them. Per the germline V gene, CDR1 is GTSNPN and CDR2 is SVGIG (reference sequence).